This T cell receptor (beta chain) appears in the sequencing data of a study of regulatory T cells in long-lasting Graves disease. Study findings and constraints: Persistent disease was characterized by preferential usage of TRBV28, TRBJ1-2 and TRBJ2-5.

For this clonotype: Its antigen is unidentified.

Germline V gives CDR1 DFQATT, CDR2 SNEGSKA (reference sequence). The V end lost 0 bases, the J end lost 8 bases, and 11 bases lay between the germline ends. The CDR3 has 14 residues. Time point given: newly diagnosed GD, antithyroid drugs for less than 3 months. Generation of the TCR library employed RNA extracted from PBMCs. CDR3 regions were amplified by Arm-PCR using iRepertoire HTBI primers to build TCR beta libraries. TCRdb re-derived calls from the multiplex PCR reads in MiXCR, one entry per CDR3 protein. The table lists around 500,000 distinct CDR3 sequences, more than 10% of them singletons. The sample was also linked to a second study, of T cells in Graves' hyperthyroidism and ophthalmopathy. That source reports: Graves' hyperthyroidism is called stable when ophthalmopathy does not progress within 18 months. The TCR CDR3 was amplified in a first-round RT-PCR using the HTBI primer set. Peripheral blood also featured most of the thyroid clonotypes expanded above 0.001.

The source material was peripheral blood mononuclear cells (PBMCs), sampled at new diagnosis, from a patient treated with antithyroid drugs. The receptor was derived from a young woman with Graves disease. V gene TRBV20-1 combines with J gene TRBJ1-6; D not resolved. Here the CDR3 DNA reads TGCAGTGCTAGAGATCGCGAAGGGTATTCACCCCTCCACTTT. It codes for CSARDREGYSPLHF.